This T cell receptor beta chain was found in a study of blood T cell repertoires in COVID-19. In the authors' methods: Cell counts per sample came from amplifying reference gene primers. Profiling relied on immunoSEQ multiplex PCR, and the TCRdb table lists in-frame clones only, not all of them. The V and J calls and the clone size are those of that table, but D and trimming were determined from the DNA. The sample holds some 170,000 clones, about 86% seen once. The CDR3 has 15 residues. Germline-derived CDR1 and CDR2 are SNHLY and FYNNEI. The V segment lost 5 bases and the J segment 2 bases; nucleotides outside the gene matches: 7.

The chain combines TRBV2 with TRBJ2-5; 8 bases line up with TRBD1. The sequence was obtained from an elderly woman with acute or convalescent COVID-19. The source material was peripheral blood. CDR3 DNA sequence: TGTGCCAGCAGTTCCGACAGGGGCCAACAAGAGACCCAGTACTTC. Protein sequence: CASSSDRGQQETQYF.